Listed here are 31 T cell receptor beta chains from one sample, sequenced in a study of blood T cell repertoires in COVID-19. The data were produced by immunoSEQ multiplex PCR, yet TCRdb's version contains in-frame clones alone and is incomplete. This table has 250,000 or so clones, roughly nine tenths appearing once. The sequenced sample consisted of PBMCs or T cells enriched from blood (not recorded which). These TCRs come from a human donor in a cohort exposed to, infected with or recovered from COVID-19 (not recorded which). The donor label of this sample is uncertain.

Only one count was recorded for this clone. The gene calls are TRBV2 and TRBJ2-7, with a weak D call TRBD1 (7 bases). Between the trimmed V and J ends, which lost 7 bases and 2 bases, there was a span of 18 bases. Germline-derived CDR1 and CDR2 are SNHLY and FYNNEI. This CDR3 has 15 residues. CDR3 sequence: CASTSQGGRAYEQYF. DNA of the CDR3: TGTGCCAGCACCTCCCAGGGGGGCCGGGCCTACGAGCAGTACTTC.

V usage is TRBV6-5 and J usage is TRBJ2-7, with D perhaps matching TRBD1 (6 bases). The germline V gene has CDR1 MNHEY and CDR2 SVGAGI. This CDR3 is built from 15 residues. V gave up 2 bases and J gave up 6 bases, with 17 bases separating them. CDR3 in amino acids: CASSYLRAGAGEQYF. CDR3 nucleotide sequence: TGTGCCAGCAGTTACCTCCGGGCAGGGGCTGGCGAGCAGTACTTC.

The chain has TRBV2 and TRBJ2-3; no clear D gene. The CDR3 spans 13 residues. V dropped 3 bases and J dropped 6 bases, with 10 bases sitting between them. Germline values: CDR1 SNHLY, CDR2 FYNNEI. The CDR3 DNA reads TGTGCCAGCAGTGACGATAACGGGGATACGCAGTATTTT. This gives the protein CASSDDNGDTQYF.

The J gene is TRBJ1-2, the V gene TRBV19, with 7 bases matching TRBD1. CDR1 LNHDA and CDR2 SQIVND come from the germline V gene (reference sequence). V shed 6 bases and J 3 bases; nucleotides not matched to a gene: 7. The CDR3 has 14 residues. CDR3 nucleotide sequence: TGTGCCAGTAGGGAAGGGGGCGCGGACTATGGCTACACCTTC. Residues: CASREGGADYGYTF.

This rearrangement joins TRBV3-1 (or the pseudogene TRBV3-2) to TRBJ2-4; 8 bases line up with TRBD1. CDR1 and CDR2 from the germline V gene are LGHDT and YNNKEL (reference sequence). J lost 1 base, V lost 4 bases, and 0 bases had no gene match. The CDR3 is 14 residues long. The CDR3 sequence: CASSRQGAKNIQYF. CDR3 bases: TGTGCCAGCAGCCGACAGGGGGCCAAAAACATTCAGTACTTC.

J is TRBJ1-5 and V is TRBV2; 9 positions match TRBD1. Germline V lookup: CDR1 SNHLY, CDR2 FYNNEI. V shed 5 bases and J 7 bases; nucleotides not matched to a gene: 9. The CDR3 runs 15 residues. The CDR3 spells CASSPTGGSRQPQHF. DNA of the CDR3: TGTGCCAGCAGTCCCACAGGGGGCAGTAGGCAGCCCCAGCATTTT.

The chain has TRBV2 and TRBJ2-2; D gene ambiguous. Germline values: CDR1 SNHLY, CDR2 FYNNEI. V was trimmed by 4 bases and J by 6 bases, leaving 12 bases between them. This CDR3 spans 14 amino acids. CDR3 DNA: TGTGCCAGCAGTGCGTCTCGGGTTTCCGGGGAGCTGTTTTTT. The encoded protein is CASSASRVSGELFF.

This clone was observed once. This chain uses TRBV5-1 with TRBJ2-2; 8 nucleotides match TRBD2. Germline V gene data show CDR1 as SGHRS and CDR2 as YFSETQ. The junction had 5 bases not matched to a gene; V was cut back by 2 bases and J by 5 bases. CDR3 length: 15 residues. The chain's CDR3 is CASSFNGGATGELFF. In DNA, the CDR3 is TGCGCCAGCAGCTTTAACGGGGGGGCTACCGGGGAGCTGTTTTTT.

V is TRBV2 and J is TRBJ2-2, with D possibly TRBD1 on 5 matching bases. V gave up 2 bases and J gave up 5 bases, with 15 bases separating them. CDR3 length: 16 residues. Looked up from germline, CDR1 is SNHLY and CDR2 is FYNNEI. CDR3 nucleotide sequence: TGTGCCAGCAGTGAATCGGCAGGGTGGGGTACCGGGGAGCTGTTTTTT. Its translation is CASSESAGWGTGELFF.

This chain joins TRBV5-1 and TRBJ2-7, with 9 bases matching TRBD1. The CDR3 contains 13 residues. V was pared by 9 bases and J by 6 bases, with 10 bases of the junction left unmatched. Germline loops: CDR1 SGHRS, CDR2 YFSETQ. The CDR3 DNA sequence: TGCGCCACAGGGAGGACAGGGGTTGGCGAGCAGTACTTC. It specifies CATGRTGVGEQYF.

DNA for the CDR3: TGTGCCAGCAGGCGCCCGGGTGGGTCCGGGGAGCTGTTTTTT. Its protein is CASRRPGGSGELFF. The genes are TRBV6-5 and TRBJ2-2; D not certain. Trimming took off 6 bases at V and 6 bases at J, with 14 bases between the two ends. CDR3 length: 14 amino acids. Per the germline V gene, CDR1 is MNHEY and CDR2 is SVGAGI.

The genes are TRBV2 and TRBJ2-2; 7 nucleotides align to TRBD2. Per germline, CDR1 SNHLY and CDR2 FYNNEI. V was pared by 5 bases and J by 6 bases, with 9 bases of the junction left unmatched. The CDR3 is 15 residues long. For the CDR3, the DNA is TGTGCCAGCAGTTACGGACGGGGGAGGGCCGGGGAGCTGTTTTTT. Its protein product is CASSYGRGRAGELFF.

This chain links TRBV7-7 with TRBJ2-7; 10 bases align to TRBD2. The germline gives CDR1 SSHAT, CDR2 FNYEAQ (reference sequence). The CDR3 length is 16 residues. With V trimmed by 3 bases and J by 6 bases, 11 bases remained unmatched. The CDR3 DNA sequence: TGTGCCAGCAGCTTGGCTAGCGGGGGACCCTTGGGCGAGCAGTACTTC. Protein product: CASSLASGGPLGEQYF. Supplemented by reference TRBV7-7 and TRBJ2-7, the full variable domain reads GAGVSQSPRYKVTKRGQDVTLRCDPISSHATLYWYQQALGQGPEFLTYFNYEAQPDKSGLPSDRFSAERPEGSISTLTIQRTEQRDSAMYRCASSLASGGPLGEQYFGPGTRLTVT.

V is TRBV28 and J is TRBJ1-4; D gene uncertain. Per germline, CDR1 MDHEN and CDR2 SYDVKM. Trimming removed 6 bases at V and 3 bases at J, with 17 bases between. The CDR3 is 16 residues long. The CDR3 nucleotides read TGTGCCAGCAGCGGAAGAGGGAGGGAATCTAATGAAAAACTGTTTTTT. It yields the protein CASSGRGRESNEKLFF.

The rearrangement joins TRBV5-4 to TRBJ1-2; no firm D call. CDR3 length equals 16 residues. Between the trimmed V and J ends, which lost 0 bases and 6 bases, there was a span of 18 bases. Germline V CDR1 and CDR2: SGHNT, YYREEE (reference sequence). Here the CDR3 DNA reads TGTGCCAGCAGCTTGGAAGCCCGGGAGAGGAGGGATGGCTACACCTTC. Protein product: CASSLEARERRDGYTF.

The chain uses TRBV4-2 and TRBJ1-1; D may be TRBD1 (5 bases). Germline-derived CDR1 and CDR2 are LGHNA and YNFKEQ. V lost 0 bases to trimming and J lost 11 bases, with 10 bases between them. The CDR3 is made up of 12 amino acids. The CDR3 DNA reads as TGTGCCAGCAGCCAAGAGCGGGGCGGTGCTTTCTTT. This encodes CASSQERGGAFF.

The CDR3 DNA follows: TGTGCCAGCACCCAGGGCGACATGAACACTGAAGCTTTCTTT. This gives the protein CASTQGDMNTEAFF. The chain combines TRBV28 with TRBJ1-1, with a possible D match to TRBD1 (5 bases). Germline CDR1 MDHEN, CDR2 SYDVKM. Trimming stripped 7 bases from V and 0 bases from J, with 12 bases between. The CDR3 length is 14 residues.

The chain uses TRBV18 and TRBJ1-6; 10 bases are shared with TRBD1. This CDR3 has 20 amino acids. V lost 5 bases and J lost 0; bases outside the gene matches: 13. In germline, CDR1 is KGHSH, CDR2 LQKENI. The CDR3 coding sequence is TGTGCCAGCTCATCGGACAGGGGGGACCCGCCTCTCTCCTATAATTCACCCCTCCACTTT. Its translation: CASSSDRGDPPLSYNSPLHF.

V gene TRBV7-9 combines with J gene TRBJ1-5, with 7 positions matching TRBD1. Looked up from germline, CDR1 is SEHNR and CDR2 is FQNEAQ (reference sequence). J was trimmed by 1 base and V by 1 base; bases with no gene match: 1. The length of the CDR3 is 15 residues. The chain's CDR3 is CASSLGDRSNQPQHF. CDR3 nucleotide sequence: TGTGCCAGCAGCTTAGGGGACAGAAGCAATCAGCCCCAGCATTTT.

The rearrangement uses TRBV4-2 and TRBJ1-2; D is undetermined. The CDR3 has 16 amino acids. Germline-derived CDR1 and CDR2 are LGHNA and YNFKEQ. V was shortened by 1 base and J by 2 bases, with 14 bases between the two germline ends. CDR3 DNA sequence: TGTGCCAGCAGCCAAGGAGAGGAGGTGGTGAACTATGGCTACACCTTC. It encodes CASSQGEEVVNYGYTF.

The rearrangement uses TRBV20-1 and TRBJ1-5; TRBD1 might be the D (6 bases). The germline V gene encodes CDR1 DFQATT and CDR2 SNEGSKA (reference sequence). The V gene lost 3 bases and the J gene lost 4 bases, with 16 bases spanning the gap. This CDR3 region has 15 residues. The CDR3 loop is CSASPTGSGNQPQHF. The CDR3 DNA reads TGCAGTGCTAGTCCCACAGGGAGCGGAAATCAGCCCCAGCATTTT.

The rearrangement links TRBV4-1 to TRBJ1-1; 8 nucleotides line up with TRBD1. Germline loops: CDR1 MGHRA, CDR2 YSYEKL. Unmatched junction bases numbered 9, after V lost 4 bases and J lost 5 bases. The CDR3 sequence is 15 residues long. The CDR3 DNA reads as TGCGCCAGCAGCCGGACGGACAGGGTGGGGACTGAAGCTTTCTTT. This sequence encodes CASSRTDRVGTEAFF.

The chain uses TRBV14 and TRBJ1-1; 8 bases are a match to TRBD1. CDR1 is SGHDN and CDR2 is FVKESK in the germline V gene. The ends lost 1 base at V and 1 base at J; junction bases unmatched: 11. The CDR3 length is 18 residues. The CDR3 DNA reads as TGTGCCAGCAGCCAAGGCCACCCAGGGGGCTTAGGGAACACTGAAGCTTTCTTT. It is translated as CASSQGHPGGLGNTEAFF. Full variable domain (missing parts from reference TRBV14 and TRBJ1-1): EAGVTQFPSHSVIEKGQTVTLRCDPISGHDNLYWYRRVMGKEIKFLLHFVKESKQDESGMPNNRFLAERTGGTYSTLKVQPAELEDSGVYFCASSQGHPGGLGNTEAFFGQGTRLTVV.

The rearrangement uses TRBV25-1 and TRBJ2-3, with 8 bases matching TRBD1. Looked up from germline, CDR1 is MGHDK and CDR2 is SYGVNS. Losses at the gene ends were 1 base for V and 1 base for J; bases not matched to a gene: 10. CDR3 length equals 18 residues. The chain's CDR3 is CASSEFRGRFEGTDTQYF. DNA of the CDR3: TGTGCCAGCAGTGAATTCAGGGGGCGATTTGAAGGCACAGATACGCAGTATTTT.

This chain connects TRBV15 to TRBJ1-5; D call uncertain. The CDR3 spans 17 residues. The V end lost 2 bases, the J end lost 0 bases, and 14 bases lay between the germline ends. The germline gives CDR1 LNHNV, CDR2 YYDKDF (reference sequence). CDR3 protein: CATSRPHLSGSNQPQHF. The CDR3 DNA reads as TGTGCCACCAGCAGACCTCACCTTTCGGGTAGCAATCAGCCCCAGCATTTT.

The V call is TRBV6-5, the J call TRBJ1-2; a weak D match, TRBD1 (5 bases). V lost 2 bases, J lost 4 bases, and 11 bases lay in between. CDR1 and CDR2 from the germline V gene are MNHEY and SVGAGI. This CDR3 spans 14 amino acids. The chain's CDR3 is CASSYARDFYGYTF. The CDR3 bases are TGTGCCAGCAGTTACGCACGGGACTTCTATGGCTACACCTTC.

V gene TRBV5-3 combines with J gene TRBJ2-7; 12 bases agree with TRBD1. TRBV5-3 has ORF status, its function being uncertain. This CDR3 has 15 amino acids. J gave up 7 bases and V 8 bases, and 13 bases lay outside the gene matches. The DNA for the CDR3 is TGTGCCAGGGACGCCCCGGGACAGGGGGCGTGGGAGCAGTACTTC. The encoded protein is CARDAPGQGAWEQYF.

The chain uses TRBV3-1 (or the pseudogene TRBV3-2) and TRBJ1-2; 9 bases fit TRBD1. CDR1 LGHDT and CDR2 YNNKEL come from the germline V gene (reference sequence). This CDR3 is 15 amino acids long. V shed 1 base and J 3 bases; nucleotides not matched to a gene: 3. This CDR3 is CASSQGDRADYGYTF. The CDR3 bases are TGTGCCAGCAGCCAAGGGGACAGGGCCGACTATGGCTACACCTTC.

V usage is TRBV2 and J usage is TRBJ2-6; D perhaps matches TRBD1 (6 bases). The CDR3 has 15 amino acids. The germline gives CDR1 SNHLY, CDR2 FYNNEI. Between the trimmed V and J ends, which lost 9 bases and 0 bases, there was a span of 12 bases. The CDR3 DNA sequence: TGTGCCAGGGACCGACAGGACTCTGGGGCCAACGTCCTGACTTTC. This gives the protein CARDRQDSGANVLTF. Supplemented by reference TRBV2 and TRBJ2-6, the full variable domain reads EPEVTQTPSHQVTQMGQEVILRCVPISNHLYFYWYRQILGQKVEFLVSFYNNEISEKSEIFDDQFSVERPDGSNFTLKIRSTKLEDSAMYFCARDRQDSGANVLTFGAGSRLTVL.

The chain uses TRBV2 and TRBJ2-7, with 8 bases matching TRBD2. The length of the CDR3 is 14 residues. Germline V gene data show CDR1 as SNHLY and CDR2 as FYNNEI. V gave up 7 bases and J gave up 3 bases; unmatched junction bases: 8. CDR3 sequence: CASTPGLVLYEQYF. For the CDR3, the DNA is TGTGCCAGCACGCCGGGACTAGTCCTCTACGAGCAGTACTTC.

This chain joins TRBV4-1 and TRBJ2-5; the match to TRBD2 covers 10 bases. With V trimmed by 0 bases and J by 4 bases, 8 bases remained unmatched. Germline V CDR1 and CDR2: MGHRA, YSYEKL. The CDR3 consists of 17 residues. CDR3 nucleotide sequence: TGCGCCAGCAGCCAAGATCCCGGGACTAGCGATGGAGAGACCCAGTACTTC. Protein sequence: CASSQDPGTSDGETQYF.